Following are 8 T cell receptor beta chains from one sample sequenced in a study of metastatic and nonmetastatic thyroid tumors. MiXCR was used by TCRdb to re-call the PCR reads. Of about 27,000 clones listed, about 15% are singletons. Treatment of any kind had been given to no patient before thyroid surgery. The specimen was blood. Receptor source: a male donor with papillary thyroid cancer or a benign thyroid nodule (not recorded which). Some clones in this sample may be carry-over from other donors' samples.

This clone was picked up many times. The chain combines TRBV5-1 with TRBJ2-2, with 7 nucleotides matching TRBD1. V gave up 0 bases and J gave up 2 bases; unmatched junction bases: 4. The CDR3 is made up of 16 amino acids. Germline CDR1 SGHRS, CDR2 YFSETQ. The DNA for the CDR3 is TGCGCCAGCAGCTTGGACGGGACAGCAAACACCGGGGAGCTGTTTTTT. Its protein is CASSLDGTANTGELFF.

Regarding this clone: One end of the junction fails to match germline, which may point to a read error. Other nucleotide sequences in the sample specify the same CDR3. This chain's CDR3 is CASSLAGSNTGELFF. In DNA form, the CDR3 reads TGTGCCAGCAGTTTGGCAGGTTCTAACACCGGGGAACTGTTTTTT. The rearrangement uses TRBV12-3 or TRBV12-4 and TRBJ2-2; D is perhaps TRBD2 (5 bases). This CDR3 is 15 amino acids long.

This clone was seen ten or more times. The V and J genes are TRBV5-1 and TRBJ2-3, with D perhaps TRBD2 (6 bases). This CDR3 comprises 15 residues. Germline CDR1 reads SGHRS; CDR2 reads YFSETQ. Trimming removed 3 bases at V and 1 base at J, with 12 bases between. The CDR3 coding sequence is TGCGCCAGCAGCTGGAGGGACCCCCGCACAGATACGCAGTATTTT. Its protein product is CASSWRDPRTDTQYF.

This clone was seen many times. The rearrangement uses TRBV7-3 and TRBJ2-1; perhaps TRBD2 as D (7 bases). This CDR3 contains 15 residues. Trimming removed 2 bases from V and 2 bases from J, with 10 bases in between. In germline, CDR1 is SGHTA, CDR2 FQGTGA. For the CDR3, the DNA is TGTGCCAGCAGCTTAGGGGGGGGGCCCTACAATGAGCAGTTCTTC. This translates into CASSLGGGPYNEQFF.

This clone is deemed medium-sized (0.01 to 0.1%). The chain has TRBV11-2 and TRBJ1-1; D is ambiguous. CDR3 size: 12 residues. Germline-derived CDR1 and CDR2 are SGHAT and FQNNGV. V lost 3 bases and J 11 bases, leaving 13 bases between the germline ends. The CDR3 loop reads CASSFDTYHAFF. In DNA form, the CDR3 reads TGTGCCAGCAGCTTTGACACCTATCATGCTTTCTTT.

The rearrangement joins TRBV3-1 to TRBJ1-2, with D hard to call. The V and J ends lost 2 bases and 4 bases respectively, with 14 bases between them. The CDR3 is made up of 15 amino acids. CDR1 is LGHDT and CDR2 is YNNKEL in the germline V gene (reference sequence). The CDR3 DNA sequence: TGTGCCAGCAGCCAATACTGTGGGCGCAGCTATGGCTACACCTTC. This gives the protein CASSQYCGRSYGYTF.

Worth noting for this clone: The CDR3 carries no conserved terminal phenylalanine or tryptophan, so it likely arises from a read error. The chain carries TRBV28 and TRBJ2-7; D gene ambiguous. Germline V gives CDR1 MDHEN, CDR2 SYDVKM. The CDR3 covers 14 residues. V lost 6 bases and J 3 bases, leaving 15 bases between the germline ends. The CDR3 sequence is CASSGPIEDYEQYL. DNA for the CDR3: TGTGCCAGCAGCGGACCGATTGAAGACTACGAGCAGTACCTC.

This clone was seen at least ten times. The chain has TRBV30 and TRBJ1-5; possibly TRBD1 for D (5 bases). Looked up from germline, CDR1 is GTSNPN and CDR2 is SVGIG (reference sequence). The CDR3 contains 16 residues. V was cut by 1 base and J by 2 bases, with 15 bases left in between. This CDR3 reads CAWSGSQGVGNQPQHF. DNA for the CDR3: TGTGCCTGGAGTGGATCTCAAGGGGTCGGCAATCAGCCCCAGCATTTT.